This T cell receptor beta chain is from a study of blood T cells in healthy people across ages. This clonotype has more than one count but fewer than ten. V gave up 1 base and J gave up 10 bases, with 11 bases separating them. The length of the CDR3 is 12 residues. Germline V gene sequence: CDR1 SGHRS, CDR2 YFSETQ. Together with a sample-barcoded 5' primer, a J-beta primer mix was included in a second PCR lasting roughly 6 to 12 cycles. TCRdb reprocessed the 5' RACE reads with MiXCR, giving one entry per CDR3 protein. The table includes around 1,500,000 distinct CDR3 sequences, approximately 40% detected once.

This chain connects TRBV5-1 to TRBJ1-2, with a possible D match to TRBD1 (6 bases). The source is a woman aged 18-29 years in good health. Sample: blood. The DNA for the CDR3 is TGCGCCAGCAGCTTGCCCGGACAGTACTACACCTTC. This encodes CASSLPGQYYTF.